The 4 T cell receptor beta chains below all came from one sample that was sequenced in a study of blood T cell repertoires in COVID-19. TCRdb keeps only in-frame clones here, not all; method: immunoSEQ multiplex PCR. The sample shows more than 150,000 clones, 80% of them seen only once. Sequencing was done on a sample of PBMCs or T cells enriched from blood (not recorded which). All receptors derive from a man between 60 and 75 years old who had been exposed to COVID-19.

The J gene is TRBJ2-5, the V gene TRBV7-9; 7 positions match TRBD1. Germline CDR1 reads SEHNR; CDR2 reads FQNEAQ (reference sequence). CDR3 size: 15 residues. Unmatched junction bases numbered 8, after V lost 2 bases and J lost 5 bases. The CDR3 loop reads CASSLRQGVNETQYF. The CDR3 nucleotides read TGTGCCAGCAGCTTAAGGCAGGGGGTTAATGAGACCCAGTACTTC.

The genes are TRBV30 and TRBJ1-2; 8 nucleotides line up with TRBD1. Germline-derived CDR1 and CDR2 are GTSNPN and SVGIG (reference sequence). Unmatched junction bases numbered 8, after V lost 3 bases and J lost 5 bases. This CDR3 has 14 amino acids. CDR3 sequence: CAWRHRGGPYGYTF. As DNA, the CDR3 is TGTGCCTGGAGGCACAGGGGGGGACCTTATGGCTACACCTTC.

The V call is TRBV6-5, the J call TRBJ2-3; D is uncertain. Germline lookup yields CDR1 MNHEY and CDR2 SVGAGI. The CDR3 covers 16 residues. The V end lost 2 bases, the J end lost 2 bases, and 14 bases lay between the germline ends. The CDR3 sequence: CASSYGPHSNTDTQYF. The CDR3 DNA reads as TGTGCCAGCAGTTACGGGCCCCACAGCAACACAGATACGCAGTATTTT.

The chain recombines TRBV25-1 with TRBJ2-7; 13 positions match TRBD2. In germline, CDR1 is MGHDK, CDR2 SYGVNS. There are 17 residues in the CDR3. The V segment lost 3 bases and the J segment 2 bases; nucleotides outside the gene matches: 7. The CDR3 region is CASSDWGTSGVPYEQYF. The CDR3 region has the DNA TGTGCCAGCAGTGATTGGGGGACTAGCGGGGTCCCCTACGAGCAGTACTTC.